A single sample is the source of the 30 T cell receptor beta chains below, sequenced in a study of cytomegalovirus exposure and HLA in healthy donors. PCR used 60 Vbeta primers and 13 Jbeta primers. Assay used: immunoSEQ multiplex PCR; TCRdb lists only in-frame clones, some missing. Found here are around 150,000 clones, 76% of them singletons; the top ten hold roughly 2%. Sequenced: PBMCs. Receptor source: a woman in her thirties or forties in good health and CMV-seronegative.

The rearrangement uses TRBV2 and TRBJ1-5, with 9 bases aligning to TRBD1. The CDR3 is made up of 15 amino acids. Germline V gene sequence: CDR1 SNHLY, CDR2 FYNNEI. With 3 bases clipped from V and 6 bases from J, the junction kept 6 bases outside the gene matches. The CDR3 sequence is CASSDPGTGFQPQHF. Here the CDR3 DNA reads TGTGCCAGCAGTGATCCCGGGACAGGGTTTCAGCCCCAGCATTTT. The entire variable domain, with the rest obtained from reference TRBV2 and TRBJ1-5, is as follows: EPEVTQTPSHQVTQMGQEVILRCVPISNHLYFYWYRQILGQKVEFLVSFYNNEISEKSEIFDDQFSVERPDGSNFTLKIRSTKLEDSAMYFCASSDPGTGFQPQHFGDGTRLSIL.

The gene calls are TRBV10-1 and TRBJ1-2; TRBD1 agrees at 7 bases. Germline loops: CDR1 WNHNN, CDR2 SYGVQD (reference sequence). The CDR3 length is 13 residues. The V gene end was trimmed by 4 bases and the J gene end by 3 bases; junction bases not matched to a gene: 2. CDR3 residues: CASSAGQHYGYTF. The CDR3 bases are TGCGCCAGCAGTGCGGGACAGCACTATGGCTACACCTTC.

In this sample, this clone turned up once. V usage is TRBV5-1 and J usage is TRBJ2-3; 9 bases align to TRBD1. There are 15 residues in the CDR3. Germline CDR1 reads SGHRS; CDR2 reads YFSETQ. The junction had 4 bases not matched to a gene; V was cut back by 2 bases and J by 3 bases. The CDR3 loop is CASSFGGQGTDTQYF. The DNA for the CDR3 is TGCGCCAGCAGCTTTGGCGGACAGGGGACAGATACGCAGTATTTT.

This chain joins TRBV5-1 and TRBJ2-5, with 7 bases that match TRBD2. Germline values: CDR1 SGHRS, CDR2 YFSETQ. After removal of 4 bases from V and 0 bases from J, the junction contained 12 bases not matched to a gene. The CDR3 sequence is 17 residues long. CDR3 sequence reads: CASSLLPSGRYQETQYF. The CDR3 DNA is TGCGCCAGCAGCCTCCTCCCTAGCGGCCGGTACCAAGAGACCCAGTACTTC.

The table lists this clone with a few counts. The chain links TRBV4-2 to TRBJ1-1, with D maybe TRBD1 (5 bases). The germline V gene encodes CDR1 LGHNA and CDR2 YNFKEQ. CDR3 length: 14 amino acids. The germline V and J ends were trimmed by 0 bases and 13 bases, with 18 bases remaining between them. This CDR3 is CASSQDQRGREGFF. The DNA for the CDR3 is TGTGCCAGCAGCCAAGATCAGCGGGGCAGGGAGGGTTTCTTT.

The CDR3 reads CAWTRKLVGYYGYTF. The CDR3 DNA is TGTGCCTGGACCAGAAAGTTGGTCGGGTACTATGGCTACACCTTC. This rearrangement joins TRBV30 to TRBJ1-2; D not resolved. V was trimmed by 4 bases and J by 3 bases, leaving 18 bases between them. Looked up from germline, CDR1 is GTSNPN and CDR2 is SVGIG (reference sequence). CDR3 length equals 15 residues.

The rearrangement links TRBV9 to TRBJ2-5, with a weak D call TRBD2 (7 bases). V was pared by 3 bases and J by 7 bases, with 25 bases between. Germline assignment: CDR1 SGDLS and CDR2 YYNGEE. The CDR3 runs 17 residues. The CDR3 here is CASSGPLAVQLGGTQYF. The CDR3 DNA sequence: TGTGCCAGCAGCGGCCCCCTAGCGGTTCAATTAGGGGGGACCCAGTACTTC.

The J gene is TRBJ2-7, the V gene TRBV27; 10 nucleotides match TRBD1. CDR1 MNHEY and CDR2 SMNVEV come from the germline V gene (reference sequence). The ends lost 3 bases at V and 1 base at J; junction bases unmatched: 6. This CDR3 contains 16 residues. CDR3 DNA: TGTGCCAGCAGTTTGACCGGGACAGGGGTATCCTACGAGCAGTACTTC. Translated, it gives CASSLTGTGVSYEQYF.

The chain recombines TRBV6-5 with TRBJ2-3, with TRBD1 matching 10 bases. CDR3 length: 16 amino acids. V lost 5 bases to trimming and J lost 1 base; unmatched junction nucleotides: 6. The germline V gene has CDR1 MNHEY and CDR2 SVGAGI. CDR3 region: CASSHLGTGGTDTQYF. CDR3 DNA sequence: TGTGCCAGCAGTCACTTGGGGACAGGGGGCACAGATACGCAGTATTTT.

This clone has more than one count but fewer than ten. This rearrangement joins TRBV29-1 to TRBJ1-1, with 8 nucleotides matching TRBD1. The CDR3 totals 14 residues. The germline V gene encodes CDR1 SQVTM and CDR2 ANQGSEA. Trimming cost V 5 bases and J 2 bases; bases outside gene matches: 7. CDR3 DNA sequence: TGCAGCGTTTCTGGACAGGGCGTAAACACTGAAGCTTTCTTT. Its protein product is CSVSGQGVNTEAFF.

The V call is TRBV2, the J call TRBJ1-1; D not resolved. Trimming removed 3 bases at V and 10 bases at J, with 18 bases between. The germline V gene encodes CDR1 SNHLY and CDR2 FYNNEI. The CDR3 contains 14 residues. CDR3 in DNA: TGTGCCAGCAGTGAGAGGGCAGGCCAACGGGCAGCTTTCTTT. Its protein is CASSERAGQRAAFF.

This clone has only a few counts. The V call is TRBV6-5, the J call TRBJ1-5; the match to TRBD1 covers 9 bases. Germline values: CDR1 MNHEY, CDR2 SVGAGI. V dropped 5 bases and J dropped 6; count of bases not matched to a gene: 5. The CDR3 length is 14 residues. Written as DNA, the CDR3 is TGTGCCAGCAGTGAACAGGGGGCCAGTCAGCCCCAGCATTTT. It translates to CASSEQGASQPQHF.

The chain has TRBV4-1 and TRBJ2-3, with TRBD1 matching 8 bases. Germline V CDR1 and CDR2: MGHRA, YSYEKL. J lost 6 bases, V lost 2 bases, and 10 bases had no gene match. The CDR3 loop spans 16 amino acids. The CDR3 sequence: CASSQPTGERFDTQYF. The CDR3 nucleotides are TGCGCCAGCAGCCAACCGACAGGGGAACGATTTGATACGCAGTATTTT.

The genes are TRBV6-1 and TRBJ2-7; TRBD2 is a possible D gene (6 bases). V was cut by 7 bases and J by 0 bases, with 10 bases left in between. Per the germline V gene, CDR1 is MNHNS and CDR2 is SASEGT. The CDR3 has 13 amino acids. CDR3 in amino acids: CASIRGSSYEQYF. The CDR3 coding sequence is TGTGCCAGCATCCGGGGGTCCTCCTACGAGCAGTACTTC.

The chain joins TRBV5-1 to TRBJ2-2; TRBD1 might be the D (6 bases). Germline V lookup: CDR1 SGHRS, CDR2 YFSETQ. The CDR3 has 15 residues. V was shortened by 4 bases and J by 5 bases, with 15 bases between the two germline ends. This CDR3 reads CASSLAGTMTGELFF. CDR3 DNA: TGCGCCAGCAGCCTGGCCGGGACAATGACCGGGGAGCTGTTTTTT.

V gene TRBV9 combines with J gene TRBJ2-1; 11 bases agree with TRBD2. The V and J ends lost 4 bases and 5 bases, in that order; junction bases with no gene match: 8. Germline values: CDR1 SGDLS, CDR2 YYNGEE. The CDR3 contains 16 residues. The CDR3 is CASSPSGGLADNEQFF. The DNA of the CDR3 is TGTGCCAGCAGCCCCTCAGGGGGACTAGCGGACAATGAGCAGTTCTTC.

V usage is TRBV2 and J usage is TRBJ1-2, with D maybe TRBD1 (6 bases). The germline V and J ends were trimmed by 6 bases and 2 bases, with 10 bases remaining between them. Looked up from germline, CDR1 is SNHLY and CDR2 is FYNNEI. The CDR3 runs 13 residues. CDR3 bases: TGTGCCAGCAGCGGCGGACAGAACTATGGCTACACCTTC. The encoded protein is CASSGGQNYGYTF.

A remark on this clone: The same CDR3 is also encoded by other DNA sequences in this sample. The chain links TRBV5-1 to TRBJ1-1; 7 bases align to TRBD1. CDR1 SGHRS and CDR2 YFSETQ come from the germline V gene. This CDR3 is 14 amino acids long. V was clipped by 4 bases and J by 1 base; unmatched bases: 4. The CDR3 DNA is TGCGCCAGCAGCCTCCCAGGGGGGAACACTGAAGCTTTCTTT. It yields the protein CASSLPGGNTEAFF. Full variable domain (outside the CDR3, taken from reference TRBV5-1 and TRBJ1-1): KAGVTQTPRYLIKTRGQQVTLSCSPISGHRSVSWYQQTPGQGLQFLFEYFSETQRNKGNFPGRFSGRQFSNSRSEMNVSTLELGDSALYLCASSLPGGNTEAFFGQGTRLTVV.

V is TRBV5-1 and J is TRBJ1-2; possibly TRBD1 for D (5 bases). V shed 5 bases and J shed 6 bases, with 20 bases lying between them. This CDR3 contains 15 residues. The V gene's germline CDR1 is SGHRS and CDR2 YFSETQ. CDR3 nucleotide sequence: TGCGCCAGCAGTAGGCAGGCCACCCAAGGGGATGGCTACACCTTC. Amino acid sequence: CASSRQATQGDGYTF. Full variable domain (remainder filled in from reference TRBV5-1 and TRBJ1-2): KAGVTQTPRYLIKTRGQQVTLSCSPISGHRSVSWYQQTPGQGLQFLFEYFSETQRNKGNFPGRFSGRQFSNSRSEMNVSTLELGDSALYLCASSRQATQGDGYTFGSGTRLTVV.

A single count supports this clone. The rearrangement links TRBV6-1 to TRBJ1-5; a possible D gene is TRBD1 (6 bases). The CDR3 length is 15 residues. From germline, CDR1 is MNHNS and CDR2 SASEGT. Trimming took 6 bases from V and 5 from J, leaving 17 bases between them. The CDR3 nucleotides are TGTGCCAGCAGGACGACAGGTCAGTCCGATCAGCCCCAGCATTTT. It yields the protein CASRTTGQSDQPQHF.

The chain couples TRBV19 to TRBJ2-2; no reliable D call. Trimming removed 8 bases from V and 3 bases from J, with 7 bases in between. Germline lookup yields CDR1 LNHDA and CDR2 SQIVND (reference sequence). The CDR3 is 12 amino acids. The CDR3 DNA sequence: TGTGCCAGTGTACGGGACACCGGGGAGCTGTTTTTT. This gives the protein CASVRDTGELFF.

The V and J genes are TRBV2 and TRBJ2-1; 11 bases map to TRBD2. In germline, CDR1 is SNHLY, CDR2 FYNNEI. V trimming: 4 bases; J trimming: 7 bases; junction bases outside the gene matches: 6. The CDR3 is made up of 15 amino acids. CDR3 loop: CASSVSGGAGNEQFF. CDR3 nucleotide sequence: TGTGCCAGCAGTGTTAGCGGGGGGGCGGGGAATGAGCAGTTCTTC.

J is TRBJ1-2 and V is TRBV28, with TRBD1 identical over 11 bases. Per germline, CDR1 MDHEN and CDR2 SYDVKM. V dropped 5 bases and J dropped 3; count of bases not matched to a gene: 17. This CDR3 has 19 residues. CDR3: CASSLLPGQGAGGDYGYTF. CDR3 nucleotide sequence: TGTGCCAGCAGTCTCCTCCCCGGACAGGGGGCGGGTGGAGACTATGGCTACACCTTC.

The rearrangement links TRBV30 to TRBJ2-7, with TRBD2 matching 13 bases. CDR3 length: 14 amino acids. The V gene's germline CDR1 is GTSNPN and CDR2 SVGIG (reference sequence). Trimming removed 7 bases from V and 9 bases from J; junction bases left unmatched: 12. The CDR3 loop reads CASGGLAGPWWQYF. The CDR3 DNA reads TGTGCCTCGGGGGGACTAGCGGGACCATGGTGGCAGTACTTC.

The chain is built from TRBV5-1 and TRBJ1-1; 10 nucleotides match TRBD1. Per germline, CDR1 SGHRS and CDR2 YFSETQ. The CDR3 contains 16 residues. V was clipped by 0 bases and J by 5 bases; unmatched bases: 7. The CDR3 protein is CASSLAGQGLGTEAFF. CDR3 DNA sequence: TGCGCCAGCAGCTTGGCGGGACAGGGGTTGGGAACTGAAGCTTTCTTT. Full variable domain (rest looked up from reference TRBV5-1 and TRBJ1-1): KAGVTQTPRYLIKTRGQQVTLSCSPISGHRSVSWYQQTPGQGLQFLFEYFSETQRNKGNFPGRFSGRQFSNSRSEMNVSTLELGDSALYLCASSLAGQGLGTEAFFGQGTRLTVV.

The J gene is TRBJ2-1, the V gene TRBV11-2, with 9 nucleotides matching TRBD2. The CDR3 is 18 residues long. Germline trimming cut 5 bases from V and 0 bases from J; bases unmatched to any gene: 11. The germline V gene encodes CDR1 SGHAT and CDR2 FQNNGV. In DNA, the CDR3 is TGTGCCAGCAGCCGTCCGGGACTAGCTGATGCCTCCTACAATGAGCAGTTCTTC. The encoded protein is CASSRPGLADASYNEQFF.

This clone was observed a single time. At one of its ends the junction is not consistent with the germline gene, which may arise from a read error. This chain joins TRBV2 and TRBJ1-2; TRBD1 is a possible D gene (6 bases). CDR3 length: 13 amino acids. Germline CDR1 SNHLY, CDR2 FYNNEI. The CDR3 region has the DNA TGTGCCACACGGACAGACTACGTCTATGGCTACATCTTC. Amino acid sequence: CATRTDYVYGYIF.

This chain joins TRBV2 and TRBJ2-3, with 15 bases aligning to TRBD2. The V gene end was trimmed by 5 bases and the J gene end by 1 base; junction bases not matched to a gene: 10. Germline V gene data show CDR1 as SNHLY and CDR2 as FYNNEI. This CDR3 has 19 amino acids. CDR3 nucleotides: TGTGCCAGCAGTCCCCGGACTAGCGGGGGGGCTTGGGGCACAGATACGCAGTATTTT. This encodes CASSPRTSGGAWGTDTQYF.

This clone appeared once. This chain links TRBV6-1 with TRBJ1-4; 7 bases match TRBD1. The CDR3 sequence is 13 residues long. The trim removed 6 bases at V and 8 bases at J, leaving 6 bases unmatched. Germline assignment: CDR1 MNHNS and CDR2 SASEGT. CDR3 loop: CASRTTGIEKLFF. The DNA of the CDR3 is TGTGCCAGCAGGACGACAGGGATCGAAAAACTGTTTTTT.

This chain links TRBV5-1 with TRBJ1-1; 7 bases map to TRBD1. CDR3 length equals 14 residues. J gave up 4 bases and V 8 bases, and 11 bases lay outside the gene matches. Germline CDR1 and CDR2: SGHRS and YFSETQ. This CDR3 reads CASSRQGGGTEAFF. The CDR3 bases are TGCGCCAGTAGTCGACAGGGTGGGGGCACTGAAGCTTTCTTT.